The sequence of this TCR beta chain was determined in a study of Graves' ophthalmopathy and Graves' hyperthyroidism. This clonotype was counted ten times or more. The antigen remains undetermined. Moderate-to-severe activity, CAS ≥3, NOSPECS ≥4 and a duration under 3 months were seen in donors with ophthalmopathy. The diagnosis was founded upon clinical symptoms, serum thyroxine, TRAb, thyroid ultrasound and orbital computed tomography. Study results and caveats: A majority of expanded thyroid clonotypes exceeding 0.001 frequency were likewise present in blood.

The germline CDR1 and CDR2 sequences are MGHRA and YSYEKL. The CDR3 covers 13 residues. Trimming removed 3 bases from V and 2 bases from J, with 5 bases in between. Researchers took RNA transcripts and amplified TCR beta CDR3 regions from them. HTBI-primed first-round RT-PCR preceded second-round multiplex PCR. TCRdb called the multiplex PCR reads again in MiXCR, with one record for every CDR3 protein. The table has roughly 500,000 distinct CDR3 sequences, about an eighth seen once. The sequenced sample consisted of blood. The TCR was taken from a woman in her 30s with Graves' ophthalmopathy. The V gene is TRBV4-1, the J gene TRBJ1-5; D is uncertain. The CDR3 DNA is TGCGCCAGCAGCCATGGGGGCAATCAGCCCCAGCATTTT. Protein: CASSHGGNQPQHF.